This T cell receptor beta chain was identified in a study of CD8 T cells in ankylosing spondylitis. Overall study findings and caveats: One TCR beta motif, made up of under ten highly homologous variants, appeared characteristic of ankylosing spondylitis blood.

This clonotype was counted between two and nine times. What it binds is not known. TCRdb itself ran the 5' RACE reads through MiXCR, one entry per CDR3 protein. The sample consists of around 23,000 distinct CDR3 sequences, roughly a sixth of them appearing once. The specimen sequenced was blood. The clonotype comes from a male donor with ankylosing spondylitis or in good health (not recorded which).

As DNA, the CDR3 is TGTGCCAGCAGTTACTCGGAGCTCGTGGGCAATCAGCCCCAGCATTTT. This translates into CASSYSELVGNQPQHF. The gene calls are TRBV6-2 or TRBV6-3 and TRBJ1-5; no clear D gene. Trimming took off 0 bases at V and 2 bases at J, with 11 bases between the two ends. The V gene's germline CDR1 is MNHEY and CDR2 SVGEGT. This CDR3 has 16 residues.